This T cell receptor beta chain was sequenced in a study of vaccination and CD4 T cells after COVID-19. For the study at large: Sampling that followed vaccination took place a median about 75 days after dose two, within a range of 14 to 241.

Of note for this clonotype: The target antigen is unknown.

With the Oncomine TCR Beta short-read assay, DNA from cultured CD4+ T cells was sequenced. Extraction of genomic DNA was performed on cultured CD4+ T cells. TCRdb analysed the PCR reads with MiXCR anew, one entry per CDR3 protein. Here the sample spans about 16,000 distinct CDR3 sequences, approximately 57% being singletons. Treatment indicated: approximately 10-day PBMC culture with coronavirus spike peptide pools or control peptides (ViraFEST assay). Under the ViraFEST approach, antigen-specific T cells were expanded with peptide pools and TCRs subsequently sequenced. The culture of roughly 2 million PBMCs per well included approximately 10 IU/ml IL-2 and around 11 ug/ml peptide pools. The sequence was collected from a human donor who had recovered from COVID-19. The sample in question was CD4+ T cells from blood, cultured in vitro, obtained before SARS-CoV-2 vaccination.

The CDR3 nucleotides are TGCGCCAGCAGTCAATCAGGTGGGACTACTAATGAGCAGTTCTTC. This codes for CASSQSGGTTNEQFF. The chain links TRBV23-1 to TRBJ2-1, with 7 bases identical to TRBD2. TRBV23-1 is an ORF, with its function uncertain. After removal of 0 bases from V and 7 bases from J, the junction contained 6 bases not matched to a gene. The CDR3 length is 15 residues.